Described below is a single TCR beta chain sequence and its context. Its cognate antigen is unknown. A multiplex PCR was run with 60 Vbeta primers and 13 Jbeta primers. The table came from immunoSEQ multiplex PCR; TCRdb's copy has only in-frame clones and leaves some out. Among some 180,000 clones listed, 70% to 85% were seen once. The V and J ends lost 5 bases and 10 bases respectively, with 9 bases between them. CDR1 and CDR2 (germline): MDHEN, SYDVKM. This CDR3 is 12 amino acids long. The data were taken from a study of cytomegalovirus exposure and HLA in healthy donors. At the level of the study: Among around 170 million T cells, an earlier analysis found around 100 million unique TCR beta sequences.

The study, taken as a whole, reports: TCR beta V- and J-gene trimming was later associated with a missense DCLRE1C variant. Prior analysis indicated that the majority of TCR beta V segments exhibited productivity approximately 90% or approximately 30% of the time.

This chain joins TRBV28 and TRBJ1-6, with a possible D match to TRBD1 (6 bases). The material sequenced was PBMCs. The clonotype originates from a young man in good health and CMV-seronegative. The CDR3 DNA sequence: TGTGCCAGCAGTAAGGACAGCTCACCCCTCCACTTT. This translates into CASSKDSSPLHF.